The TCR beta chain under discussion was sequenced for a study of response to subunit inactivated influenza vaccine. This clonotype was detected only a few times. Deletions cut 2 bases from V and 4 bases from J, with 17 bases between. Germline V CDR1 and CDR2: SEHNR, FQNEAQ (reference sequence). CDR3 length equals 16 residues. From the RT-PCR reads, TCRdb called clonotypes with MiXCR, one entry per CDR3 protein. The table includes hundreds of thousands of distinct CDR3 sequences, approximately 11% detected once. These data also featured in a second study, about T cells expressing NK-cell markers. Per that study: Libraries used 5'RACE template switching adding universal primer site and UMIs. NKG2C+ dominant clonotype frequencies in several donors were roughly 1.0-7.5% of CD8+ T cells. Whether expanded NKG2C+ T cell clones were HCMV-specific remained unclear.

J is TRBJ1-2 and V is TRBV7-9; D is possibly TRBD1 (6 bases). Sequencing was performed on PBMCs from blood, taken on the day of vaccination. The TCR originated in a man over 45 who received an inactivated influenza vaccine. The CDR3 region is CASSLSRGALAYGYTF. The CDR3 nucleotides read TGTGCCAGCAGCTTATCTCGGGGGGCGCTGGCCTATGGCTACACCTTC.